Shown below are 11 T cell receptor beta chains from a single sample sequenced in a study of metastatic and nonmetastatic thyroid tumors. Ahead of thyroid surgery, no patient had received treatment of any kind. Via MiXCR, TCRdb re-called the PCR reads. The table shows around 16,000 clones, with approximately 24% occurring only once. The sample consisted of tumor tissue. These receptors were obtained from a male donor with papillary thyroid cancer or a benign thyroid nodule (not recorded which). Some clones in this sample may be carry-over from other donors' samples.

This clone was observed at least ten times. The CDR3 DNA reads as TGCGCCAGCAGCTTATCAGGGGCCCGGACTAATGAAAAACTGTTTTTT. It is translated as CASSLSGARTNEKLFF. This chain uses TRBV5-1 with TRBJ1-4, with D maybe TRBD1 (6 bases). V gave up 2 bases and J gave up 2 bases, with 13 bases separating them. Germline V gene data show CDR1 as SGHRS and CDR2 as YFSETQ. The CDR3 loop spans 16 amino acids.

This clone came up many times. The rearrangement joins TRBV12-3 or TRBV12-4 to TRBJ2-5, with 7 bases fitting TRBD1. The CDR3 loop spans 14 amino acids. The V segment lost 4 bases and the J segment 1 base; nucleotides outside the gene matches: 3. The CDR3 spells CASSSGQVQETQYF. CDR3 bases: TGTGCCAGCAGTTCTGGACAGGTCCAAGAGACCCAGTACTTC.

This clone appeared many times. This chain connects TRBV6-1 to TRBJ1-2; D is uncertain. The germline V gene has CDR1 MNHNS and CDR2 SASEGT. V was shortened by 2 bases and J by 3 bases, with 10 bases between the two germline ends. The CDR3 sequence is 14 residues long. The CDR3 protein is CASSEFSGYYGYTF. The CDR3, as DNA: TGTGCCAGCAGTGAATTCAGCGGATACTATGGCTACACCTTC.

This rearrangement joins TRBV18 to TRBJ1-5; a weak D match, TRBD1 (5 bases). Trimming cost V 3 bases and J 3 bases, with 12 bases left between them. Germline values: CDR1 KGHSH, CDR2 LQKENI. The CDR3 sequence is 15 residues long. The CDR3 region is CASSPGTYPNQPQHF. The CDR3 nucleotides are TGTGCCAGCTCACCCGGGACTTATCCCAATCAGCCCCAGCATTTT.

This clone was counted many times. The gene calls are TRBV24-1 and TRBJ2-2; TRBD1 is a possible D gene (5 bases). CDR3 length: 20 amino acids. Germline loops: CDR1 KGHDR, CDR2 SFDVKD. V was clipped by 2 bases and J by 2 bases, with 23 bases between them. The CDR3 here is CATSDSSVAGYIPNTGELFF. In DNA, the CDR3 is TGTGCCACCAGTGATTCATCAGTCGCAGGGTATATACCCAACACCGGGGAGCTGTTTTTT.

Worth noting for this clone: The junction shows a germline mismatch at one end, possibly a read error. This chain uses TRBV4-1 with TRBJ1-2, with D maybe TRBD1 (5 bases). This CDR3 contains 16 residues. The germline CDR1 and CDR2 sequences are MGHRA and YSYEKL. Here the CDR3 DNA reads TGCTCCAGTAGCCGAGTTGACAGAGCTGATATTGACGGCTACACCTTC. Protein sequence: CSSSRVDRADIDGYTF.

This chain joins TRBV20-1 and TRBJ2-7, with D unresolved. V was trimmed by 2 bases and J by 2 bases, leaving 16 bases between them. The V gene's germline CDR1 is DFQATT and CDR2 SNEGSKA (reference sequence). The CDR3 has 15 amino acids. CDR3 bases: TGCAGTGCTAGATCCCAGGCTCCTGGTACCTACGAGCAGTACTTC. It is translated as CSARSQAPGTYEQYF.

This clone ranks as medium-sized. Other DNA sequences in this specimen translate into the identical CDR3. The chain carries TRBV6-1 and TRBJ1-2, with D unresolved. CDR3 size: 13 residues. Trimming took off 8 bases at V and 2 bases at J, with 12 bases between the two ends. Germline CDR1 reads MNHNS; CDR2 reads SASEGT. The CDR3: CASGPGPNYGYTF. The CDR3 nucleotides are TGTGCCAGCGGCCCCGGCCCCAACTATGGCTACACCTTC.

The J gene is TRBJ1-6, the V gene TRBV30; tentatively, D is TRBD1 (5 bases). The CDR3 covers 14 residues. V was trimmed by 0 bases and J by 10 bases, leaving 13 bases between them. Germline loops: CDR1 GTSNPN, CDR2 SVGIG (reference sequence). CDR3 nucleotide sequence: TGTGCCTGGAGTGTGGGCAGGGACGAATCACCCCTCCACTTT. This translates into CAWSVGRDESPLHF.

Remarks on this clone: With a much larger clone just one base away, this may be a read error. The chain joins TRBV3-1 to TRBJ2-2, with D perhaps TRBD2 (5 bases). Germline V lookup: CDR1 LGHDT, CDR2 YNNKEL (reference sequence). Trimming cost V 5 bases and J 6 bases, with 10 bases left between them. CDR3 length: 13 residues. CDR3 protein: CASSMRVAGELFF. DNA for the CDR3: TGTGCCAGCAGCATGAGGGTGGCCGGGGAGCTGTTTTTT.

This clone was recorded at least ten times. This CDR3 is CASSSGATGREAFF. The DNA for the CDR3 is TGTGCCAGCAGCTCAGGAGCGACAGGAAGAGAAGCTTTCTTT. The gene calls are TRBV9 and TRBJ1-1; D is possibly TRBD1 (6 bases). The CDR3 loop spans 14 amino acids. Looked up from germline, CDR1 is SGDLS and CDR2 is YYNGEE. V was pared by 4 bases and J by 8 bases, with 18 bases between.